Listed below are T cell receptor beta chains from one sample, sequenced in a study of cytomegalovirus exposure and HLA in healthy donors. Repertoires were generated with immunoSEQ multiplex PCR, while TCRdb's copy carries only in-frame clones and drops some. The sample yields some 130,000 clones, approximately 85% seen once. The sample was PBMCs. Receptor source: a woman aged 25 to 39 in good health and CMV-seropositive. Both conserved end residues are part of each CDR3. The order of the fields is clone size, J gene, D gene, V gene, CDR3 DNA, CDR3 protein. A D gene is named only where the DNA matches it firmly. Where a row states a size, it is once, few, many or the class of an expanded clone; other rows omit it.

-,TRBJ2-5,TRBD2,TRBV9,TGTGCCAGCAGCGTAGGATCTAGCGGGTCCTTACAAGAGACCCAGTACTTC,CASSVGSSGSLQETQYF
-,TRBJ1-1,TRBD1,TRBV7-9,TGTTCCAGCAGCTTAGGACAGGTTGAAGCTTTCTTT,CSSSLGQVEAFF
-,TRBJ2-5,TRBD2,TRBV28,TGTGCCAGCACCCCTCGTAGCGGGGGTGAGACCCAGTACTTC,CASTPRSGGETQYF
once,TRBJ1-5,TRBD1,TRBV4-1,TGCGCCAGCAGCCAAGTTCCCCCCGGACAGGGCAATCAGCCCCAGCATTTT,CASSQVPPGQGNQPQHF
-,TRBJ2-1,TRBD2,TRBV4-1,TGCGCCAGCAGCGGCGGGAGGAATAAAGACTACAATGAGCAGTTCTTC,CASSGGRNKDYNEQFF
once,TRBJ1-2,TRBD1,TRBV28,TGTGCCAGCAGTTTGATTCAGGGGGAAATTGGCTACACCTTC,CASSLIQGEIGYTF
-,TRBJ2-7,-,TRBV27,TGTGCCAGCAGTTTTCAAGGGAGCTCCTACGAGCAGTACTTC,CASSFQGSSYEQYF
-,TRBJ1-6,-,TRBV11-3,TGTGCCAGCAGCTTAGGCCCCGGAGGACCCCTCCACTTT,CASSLGPGGPLHF
-,TRBJ2-3,TRBD2,TRBV2,TGTGCCAGCAGTTTTGCTCTAGCGGGGGGTGGCACAGATACGCAGTATTTT,CASSFALAGGGTDTQYF
-,TRBJ1-6,-,TRBV30,TGTGCCTGGAGTCTCGGGGTCAGAGAACCCCTCCACTTT,CAWSLGVREPLHF
-,TRBJ2-7,TRBD2,TRBV5-4,TGTGCCAGCAGACCGGGGGGGACTCCCAGCTCCTACGAGCAGTACTTC,CASRPGGTPSSYEQYF
-,TRBJ1-1,TRBD1,TRBV7-2,TGTGCCAGCAGCTTAGGAGGGGGCGCGGGCACTGAAGCTTTCTTT,CASSLGGGAGTEAFF
-,TRBJ2-5,-,TRBV7-6,TGTGCCAGCAGCTTAGTGGACACAAATCAAGAGACCCAGTACTTC,CASSLVDTNQETQYF
-,TRBJ2-7,-,TRBV28,TGTGCCACAGGGTCTTACGAGCAGTACTTC,CATGSYEQYF
-,TRBJ2-7,-,TRBV6-5,TGTGGAGGGGACAAAAGTTACGAGCAGTACTTC,CGGDKSYEQYF
-,TRBJ2-1,TRBD2,TRBV6-4,TGTGCCAGCAGCGCCTGGGGGGGGATAAGGGGTAACGAGCAGTTCTTC,CASSAWGGIRGNEQFF
-,TRBJ1-4,TRBD1,TRBV9,TGTGCCAGCACCAGGGGGTGGCCTAATGAAAAACTGTTTTTT,CASTRGWPNEKLFF
-,TRBJ2-1,TRBD1,TRBV18,TGTGCCAGCTCACCTGGGACAGGCTCCTACAATGAGCAGTTCTTC,CASSPGTGSYNEQFF
once,TRBJ1-1,-,TRBV7-9,TGTGCCAGCAGCCCCGTTCGGGATGTCGCTGAAGCTTTCTTT,CASSPVRDVAEAFF
-,TRBJ2-6,-,TRBV27,TGTGCCAGCAGTTTTAGCTCTGGGGCCAACGTCCTGACTTTC,CASSFSSGANVLTF
-,TRBJ1-2,TRBD1,TRBV5-1,TGCGCCAGCAGCCTGGACAGGGAAAACTATGGCTACACCTTC,CASSLDRENYGYTF
-,TRBJ2-1,-,TRBV2,TGTGCCAGCAGTATACTCCAGGGTAATGAGCAGTTCTTC,CASSILQGNEQFF
-,TRBJ1-4,TRBD1,TRBV5-1,TGCGCCAGCAGCTTGGCAGGTGGGACAGGGAATGAAAAACTGTTTTTT,CASSLAGGTGNEKLFF
-,TRBJ2-5,-,TRBV2,TGTGCCAGCAGTGGGACACCCCAAGAGACCCAGTACTTC,CASSGTPQETQYF
-,TRBJ2-3,TRBD2,TRBV2,TGTGCCAGCAGCCTCGATACTAGCGGGGGGGCCGGAGATACGCAGTATTTT,CASSLDTSGGAGDTQYF
once,TRBJ1-6,TRBD1,TRBV27,TGTGCCAGCAGTTTCCTCGACAGGGAAGGTTCACCCCTCCACTTT,CASSFLDREGSPLHF
-,TRBJ1-1,-,TRBV6-1,TGTGCCAGCATAGAGGACAAGAACACTGAGGCTTTCTTT,CASIEDKNTEAFF
once,TRBJ1-3,-,TRBV6-1,TGTGCCAGCAGCCTCTCTGGAAACACCATATATTTT,CASSLSGNTIYF
-,TRBJ1-1,-,TRBV19,TGTGCCAGTAGTACGATCAGGGATGGCACTGAAGCTTTCTTT,CASSTIRDGTEAFF
-,TRBJ2-3,TRBD2,TRBV5-1,TGCGCCAGCAGCTTGGGGCTAGCGGGGTCAGATACGCAGTATTTT,CASSLGLAGSDTQYF
once,TRBJ1-2,-,TRBV30,TGTGCCTGGAGTGAGCTGTGGGGCTCCACCTATGGCTACACCTTC,CAWSELWGSTYGYTF
-,TRBJ2-7,TRBD1,TRBV6-9,TGTGCCAGCAAGGAATCACAACAGGGGCTTTACGAGCAGTACTTC,CASKESQQGLYEQYF
-,TRBJ2-1,-,TRBV27,TGTGCCAGCAGTTTTTGGGAAGGCGGGGAAGAGTTCTTC,CASSFWEGGEEFF
-,TRBJ2-7,TRBD2,TRBV6-1,TGTGCCAGCGGTAGCGGGAGGGCGACCTACGAGCAGTACTTC,CASGSGRATYEQYF
-,TRBJ2-2,-,TRBV14,TGTGCCAGCAGCCAAGTAGGGGGTGCCGGGGAGCTGTTTTTT,CASSQVGGAGELFF
few,TRBJ2-5,-,TRBV9,TGTGCCAGCAGCGTGGGGGGAACAAAAGAGACCCAGTACTTC,CASSVGGTKETQYF
-,TRBJ2-1,TRBD2,TRBV28,TGTGCCAGCAGTTCATGGGGGAAAGCGGGAGGGCCGGACAATGAGCAGTTCTTC,CASSSWGKAGGPDNEQFF
once,TRBJ1-6,TRBD1,TRBV6-5,TGTGCCAGCGGGGGACAGGATAATTCACCCCTCCACTTT,CASGGQDNSPLHF
once,TRBJ2-5,TRBD1,TRBV7-9,TGTGCCAGCAGCCCCAACGGACAGGGGCAAGAGACCCAGTACTTC,CASSPNGQGQETQYF
-,TRBJ2-1,TRBD2,TRBV11-1,TGTGCCAGCAGCTTAGGACTAGCTTCGATGGCCGATGAGCAGTTCTTC,CASSLGLASMADEQFF
-,TRBJ1-2,TRBD1,TRBV2,TGTGCCAGCAGTGAAGCGCTTAGGGACAGGAACTATGGCTACACCTTC,CASSEALRDRNYGYTF
-,TRBJ1-1,-,TRBV28,TGTGCCAGTGGGAGTTCGAACACTGAAGCTTTCTTT,CASGSSNTEAFF
-,TRBJ1-2,TRBD1,TRBV25-1,TGTGCCAGCAGGGGCACAGGGGGCGGCTATGGCTACACCTTC,CASRGTGGGYGYTF
-,TRBJ1-1,-,TRBV6-1,TGTGCCAGCAGCCTCTCACAGGGTAACGCTGAAGCTTTCTTT,CASSLSQGNAEAFF
-,TRBJ1-4,-,TRBV28,TGTGCCAGCGGGCGCTGGGCGGGAGGGAGTGAAAAACTGTTTTTT,CASGRWAGGSEKLFF
-,TRBJ2-1,TRBD2,TRBV2,TGTGCCAGCAGTGAAGTTAGCGGGGGGAGGAATGAGCAGTTCTTC,CASSEVSGGRNEQFF
-,TRBJ2-1,TRBD2,TRBV30,TGTGCCTGGAGGGCCGGCGGGAGATGGGATGAGCAGTTCTTC,CAWRAGGRWDEQFF
-,TRBJ1-1,-,TRBV6-6,TGTGCCAGCAGTTACGAGGGGAGGGAAGCTTTCTTT,CASSYEGREAFF
-,TRBJ2-7,TRBD1,TRBV7-2,TGTGCCAGCAGCTGGGGACAGGGGTTCCGCGAGCAGTACTTC,CASSWGQGFREQYF
-,TRBJ2-1,TRBD2,TRBV5-1,TGCGCCAGCAGTCGCATGACTAGCGGGATGACTAATGAGCAGTTCTTC,CASSRMTSGMTNEQFF
few,TRBJ1-1,-,TRBV2,TGTGCCAGCAGTGAGAGGGGCCGGGAGAAGACTGAAGCTTTCTTT,CASSERGREKTEAFF
-,TRBJ1-2,-,TRBV6-4,TGTGCCAGCGGGGGGGCAGAACGTATTTATAACTATGGCTACACCTTC,CASGGAERIYNYGYTF
-,TRBJ2-7,-,TRBV7-9,TGTGCCAGCAGCCATCCGGCAGGCTACGAGCAGTACTTC,CASSHPAGYEQYF
-,TRBJ2-1,-,TRBV27,TGTGCCAGCAGTTTTAGAGGTGGATCCTACAATGAGCAGTTCTTC,CASSFRGGSYNEQFF
few,TRBJ2-1,TRBD2,TRBV2,TGTGCCAGCAGTGGTCCGGGAGGGCCGAATGAGCAGTTCTTC,CASSGPGGPNEQFF